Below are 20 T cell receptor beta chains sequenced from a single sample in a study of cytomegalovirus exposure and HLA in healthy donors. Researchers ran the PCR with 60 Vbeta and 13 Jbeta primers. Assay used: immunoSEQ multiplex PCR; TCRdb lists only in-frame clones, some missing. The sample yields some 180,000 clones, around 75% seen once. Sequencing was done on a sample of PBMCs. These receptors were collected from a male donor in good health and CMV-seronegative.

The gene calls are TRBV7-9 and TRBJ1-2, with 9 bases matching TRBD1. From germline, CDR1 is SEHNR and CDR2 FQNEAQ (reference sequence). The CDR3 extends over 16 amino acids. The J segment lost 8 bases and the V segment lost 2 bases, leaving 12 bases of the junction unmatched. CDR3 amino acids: CASSLPPRGTGIGYTF. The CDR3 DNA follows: TGTGCCAGCAGCTTACCACCCCGGGGGACAGGGATAGGCTACACCTTC.

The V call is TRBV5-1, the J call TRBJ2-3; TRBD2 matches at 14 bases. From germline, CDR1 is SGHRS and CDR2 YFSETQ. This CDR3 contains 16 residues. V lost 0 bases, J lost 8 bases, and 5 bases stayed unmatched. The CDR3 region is CASSLGLAGGIGTQYF. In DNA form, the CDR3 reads TGCGCCAGCAGCTTGGGACTAGCGGGGGGGATAGGTACGCAGTATTTT.

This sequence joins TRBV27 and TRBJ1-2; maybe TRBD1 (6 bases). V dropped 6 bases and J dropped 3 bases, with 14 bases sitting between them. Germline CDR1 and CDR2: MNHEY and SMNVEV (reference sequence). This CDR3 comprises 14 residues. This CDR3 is CASSATGFYYGYTF. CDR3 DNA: TGTGCCAGCAGCGCCACAGGGTTTTACTATGGCTACACCTTC.

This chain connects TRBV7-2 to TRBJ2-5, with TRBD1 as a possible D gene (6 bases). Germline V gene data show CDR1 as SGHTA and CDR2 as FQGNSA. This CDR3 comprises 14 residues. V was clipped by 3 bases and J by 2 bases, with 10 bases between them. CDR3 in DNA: TGTGCCAGCAGCTTCGGGACAATTCAAGAGACCCAGTACTTC. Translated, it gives CASSFGTIQETQYF.

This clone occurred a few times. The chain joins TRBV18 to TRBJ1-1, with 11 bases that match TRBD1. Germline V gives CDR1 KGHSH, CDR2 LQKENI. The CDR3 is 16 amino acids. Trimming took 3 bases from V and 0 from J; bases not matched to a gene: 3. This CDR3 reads CASSPGTGGVNTEAFF. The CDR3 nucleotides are TGTGCCAGCTCACCCGGGACAGGGGGAGTGAACACTGAAGCTTTCTTT.

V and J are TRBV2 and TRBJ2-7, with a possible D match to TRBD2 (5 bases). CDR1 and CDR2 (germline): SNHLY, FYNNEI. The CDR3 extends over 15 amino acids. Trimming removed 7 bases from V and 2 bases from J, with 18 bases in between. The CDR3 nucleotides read TGTGCCAGCACCTCCTGGGAAAGGGAGACCTACGAGCAGTACTTC. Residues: CASTSWERETYEQYF.

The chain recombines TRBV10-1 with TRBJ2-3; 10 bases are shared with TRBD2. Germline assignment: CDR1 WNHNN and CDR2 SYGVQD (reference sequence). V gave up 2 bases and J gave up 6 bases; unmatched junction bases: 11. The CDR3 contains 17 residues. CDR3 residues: CASSEGSASGGLDTQYF. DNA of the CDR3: TGCGCCAGCAGTGAGGGTTCGGCTAGCGGGGGTCTGGATACGCAGTATTTT.

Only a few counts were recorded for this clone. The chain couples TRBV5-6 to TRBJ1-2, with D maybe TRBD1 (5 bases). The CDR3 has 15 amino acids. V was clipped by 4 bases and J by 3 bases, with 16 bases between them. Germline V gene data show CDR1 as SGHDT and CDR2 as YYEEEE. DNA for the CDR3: TGTGCCAGCAGCCCAAACTGGGGGGGAGACTATGGCTACACCTTC. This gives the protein CASSPNWGGDYGYTF.

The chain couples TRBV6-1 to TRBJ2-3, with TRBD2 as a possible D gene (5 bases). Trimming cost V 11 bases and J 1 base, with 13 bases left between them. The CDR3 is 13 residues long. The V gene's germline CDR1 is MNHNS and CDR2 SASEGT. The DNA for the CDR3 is TGTGCCTGTCAGTATAGCGGCACAGATACGCAGTATTTT. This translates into CACQYSGTDTQYF.

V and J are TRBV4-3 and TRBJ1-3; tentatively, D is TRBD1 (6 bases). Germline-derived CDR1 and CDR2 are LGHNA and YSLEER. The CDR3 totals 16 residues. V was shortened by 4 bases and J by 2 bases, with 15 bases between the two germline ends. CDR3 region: CASSPQRDIPGNTIYF. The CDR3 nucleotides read TGCGCCAGCAGCCCACAGAGGGACATTCCTGGAAACACCATATATTTT.

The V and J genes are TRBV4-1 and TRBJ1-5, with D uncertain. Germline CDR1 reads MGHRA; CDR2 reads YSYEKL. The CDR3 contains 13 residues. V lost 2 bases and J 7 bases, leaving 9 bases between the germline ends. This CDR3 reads CASSQRPGQPQHF. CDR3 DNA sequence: TGCGCCAGCAGCCAAAGACCCGGGCAGCCCCAGCATTTT.

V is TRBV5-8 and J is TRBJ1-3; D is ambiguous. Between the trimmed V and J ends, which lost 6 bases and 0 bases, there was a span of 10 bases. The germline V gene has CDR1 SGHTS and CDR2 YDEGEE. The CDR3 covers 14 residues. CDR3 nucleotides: TGTGCCAGCACCTCCTGGCTCTCTGGAAACACCATATATTTT. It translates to CASTSWLSGNTIYF.

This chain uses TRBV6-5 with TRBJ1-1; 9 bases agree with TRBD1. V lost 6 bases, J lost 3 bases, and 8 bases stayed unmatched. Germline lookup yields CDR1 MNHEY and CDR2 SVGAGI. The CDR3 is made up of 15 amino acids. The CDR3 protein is CASSLGQGTYTEAFF. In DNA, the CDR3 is TGTGCCAGCAGCCTAGGACAGGGGACGTACACTGAAGCTTTCTTT.

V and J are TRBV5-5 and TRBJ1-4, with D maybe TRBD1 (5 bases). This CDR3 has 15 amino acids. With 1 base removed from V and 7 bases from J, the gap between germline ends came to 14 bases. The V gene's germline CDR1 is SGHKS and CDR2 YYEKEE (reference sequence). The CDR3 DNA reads TGTGCCAGCAGCTTGATGGGGGGATTTTTTGAAAAACTGTTTTTT. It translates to CASSLMGGFFEKLFF.

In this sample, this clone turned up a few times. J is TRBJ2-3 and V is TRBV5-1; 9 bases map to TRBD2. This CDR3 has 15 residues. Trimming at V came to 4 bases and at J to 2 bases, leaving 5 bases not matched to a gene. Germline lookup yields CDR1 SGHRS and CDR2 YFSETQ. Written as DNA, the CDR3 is TGCGCCAGCAGCAGCGGGGGGCTATCCACAGATACGCAGTATTTT. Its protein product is CASSSGGLSTDTQYF.

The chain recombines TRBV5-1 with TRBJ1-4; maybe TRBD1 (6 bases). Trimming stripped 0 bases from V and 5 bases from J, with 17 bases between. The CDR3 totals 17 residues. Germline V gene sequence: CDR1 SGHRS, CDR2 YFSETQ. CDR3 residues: CASSLVGASRRNEKLFF. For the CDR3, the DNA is TGCGCCAGCAGCTTGGTGGGGGCCTCTCGCCGGAATGAAAAACTGTTTTTT.

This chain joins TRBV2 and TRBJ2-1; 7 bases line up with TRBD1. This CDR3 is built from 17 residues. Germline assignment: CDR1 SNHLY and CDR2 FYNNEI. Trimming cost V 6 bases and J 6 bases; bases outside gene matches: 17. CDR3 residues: CASSIRGRSVIVNEQFF. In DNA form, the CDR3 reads TGTGCCAGCAGCATAAGGGGGCGCTCTGTGATCGTCAATGAGCAGTTCTTC.

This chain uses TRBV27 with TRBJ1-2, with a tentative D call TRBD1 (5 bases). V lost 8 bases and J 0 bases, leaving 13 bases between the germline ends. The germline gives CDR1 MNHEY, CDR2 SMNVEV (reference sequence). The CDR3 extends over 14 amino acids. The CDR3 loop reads CASGVPGANYGYTF. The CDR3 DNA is TGTGCCAGCGGGGTTCCGGGGGCTAACTATGGCTACACCTTC.

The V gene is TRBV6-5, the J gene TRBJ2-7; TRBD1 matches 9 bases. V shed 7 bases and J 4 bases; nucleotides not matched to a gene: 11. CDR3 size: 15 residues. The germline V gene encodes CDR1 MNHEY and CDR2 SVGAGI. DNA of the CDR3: TGTGCCAGCAACCGCCGCCAGACAGGGGGATACGAGCAGTACTTC. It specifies CASNRRQTGGYEQYF.

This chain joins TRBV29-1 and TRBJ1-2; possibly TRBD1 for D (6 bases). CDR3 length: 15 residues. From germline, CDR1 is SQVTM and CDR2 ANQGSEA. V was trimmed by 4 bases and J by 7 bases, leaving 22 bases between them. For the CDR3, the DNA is TGCAGCGTTGCCGGGGGGCCCTCGCAGAGGGTTGGCTACACCTTC. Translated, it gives CSVAGGPSQRVGYTF.